The 27 T cell receptor beta chains reported below all come from one sample, sequenced in a study of human T cells and chemical hapten exposure. Time point of the sample: healthy volunteer bleed at 6 weeks. Extraction of total RNA was performed on unfractionated whole blood. TCRdb reprocessed the RACE reads via MiXCR and lists one record per CDR3 protein. This sample has about 77,000 distinct CDR3 sequences, with roughly 7.9% found just once. The specimen sequenced was whole blood. The receptors derive from a female donor in good health. Some clones in this sample may be carry-over from other donors' samples.

The rearrangement joins TRBV2 to TRBJ2-1; unclear D gene. Per the germline V gene, CDR1 is SNHLY and CDR2 is FYNNEI. V was clipped by 1 base and J by 8 bases, with 12 bases between them. There are 14 residues in the CDR3. The CDR3 region has the DNA TGTGCCAGCAGTGAAGTTGGGGTGGTCGATGAGCAGTTCTTC. It specifies CASSEVGVVDEQFF. Full variable domain (outside the CDR3, taken from reference TRBV2 and TRBJ2-1): EPEVTQTPSHQVTQMGQEVILRCVPISNHLYFYWYRQILGQKVEFLVSFYNNEISEKSEIFDDQFSVERPDGSNFTLKIRSTKLEDSAMYFCASSEVGVVDEQFFGPGTRLTVL.

This clonotype was found many times. This sequence joins TRBV20-1 and TRBJ1-1; 8 bases fit TRBD1. The CDR3 contains 14 residues. The V gene end was trimmed by 8 bases and the J gene end by 5 bases; junction bases not matched to a gene: 13. Germline lookup yields CDR1 DFQATT and CDR2 SNEGSKA (reference sequence). CDR3 nucleotide sequence: TGCAGTACCACCTGGACAGGGAAAGGGACTGAAGCTTTCTTT. Encoded protein: CSTTWTGKGTEAFF.

The chain joins TRBV6-1 to TRBJ2-7; 8 bases agree with TRBD2. The CDR3 is 15 amino acids. The germline gives CDR1 MNHNS, CDR2 SASEGT. V dropped 5 bases and J dropped 2; count of bases not matched to a gene: 8. DNA of the CDR3: TGTGCCAGCAGTCCCTCCGGGACTAGTGCCTACGAGCAGTACTTC. Its translation is CASSPSGTSAYEQYF.

In this sample, this clonotype turned up a few times. J is TRBJ1-1 and V is TRBV4-1, with 8 positions matching TRBD1. Losses at the gene ends were 4 bases for V and 3 bases for J; bases not matched to a gene: 4. The CDR3 totals 14 residues. Germline CDR1 and CDR2: MGHRA and YSYEKL. CDR3 DNA sequence: TGCGCCAGCAGCCCAGGGGGCGCGGACACTGAAGCTTTCTTT. Its protein is CASSPGGADTEAFF.

The chain links TRBV25-1 to TRBJ2-5, with D unclear. This CDR3 is built from 13 residues. Germline CDR1 MGHDK, CDR2 SYGVNS. V was shortened by 1 base and J by 5 bases, with 8 bases between the two germline ends. CDR3 DNA sequence: TGTGCCAGCAGTGAATCCCCGAGGGAGACCCAGTACTTC. Protein sequence: CASSESPRETQYF. The variable domain in full, completed from reference TRBV25-1 and TRBJ2-5, reads EADIYQTPRYLVIGTGKKITLECSQTMGHDKMYWYQQDPGMELHLIHYSYGVNSTEKGDLSSESTVSRIRTEHFPLTLESARPSHTSQYLCASSESPRETQYFGPGTRLLVL.

The chain carries TRBV10-1 and TRBJ2-4; 9 positions agree with TRBD1. Germline CDR1 reads WNHNN; CDR2 reads SYGVQD (reference sequence). Trimming cost V 2 bases and J 4 bases; bases outside gene matches: 9. The CDR3 consists of 17 residues. The CDR3 nucleotides read TGCGCCAGCAGTGAGCCGACAGGGGGTAGTGTGAAAAACATTCAGTACTTC. This sequence encodes CASSEPTGGSVKNIQYF.

This clonotype appeared a few times. The chain carries TRBV30 and TRBJ1-2; D unresolved. The CDR3 has 14 amino acids. Germline V lookup: CDR1 GTSNPN, CDR2 SVGIG (reference sequence). V shed 3 bases and J shed 1 base, with 12 bases lying between them. The CDR3 coding sequence is TGTGCCTGGAGCCAACTTGGAATTAACTATGGCTACACCTTC. This codes for CAWSQLGINYGYTF.

This clonotype is classed as medium-sized. The rearrangement uses TRBV7-2 and TRBJ2-1; 9 nucleotides line up with TRBD2. V was clipped by 5 bases and J by 8 bases; unmatched bases: 13. There are 16 residues in the CDR3. Germline CDR1 SGHTA, CDR2 FQGNSA. The CDR3 loop reads CASSLLRRGGFDEQFF. The CDR3 nucleotides read TGTGCCAGCAGCCTCCTTAGGCGGGGGGGCTTTGATGAGCAGTTCTTC.

This clonotype was observed many times. This chain uses TRBV9 with TRBJ1-1; 8 positions match TRBD1. The germline CDR1 and CDR2 sequences are SGDLS and YYNGEE. The ends lost 6 bases at V and 0 bases at J; junction bases unmatched: 4. The CDR3 extends over 14 amino acids. The CDR3 DNA follows: TGTGCCAGCACCCTGACAGGGGTGAACACTGAAGCTTTCTTT. Translated: CASTLTGVNTEAFF. Filled out from reference TRBV9 and TRBJ1-1, the complete variable domain reads DSGVTQTPKHLITATGQRVTLRCSPRSGDLSVYWYQQSLDQGLQFLIQYYNGEERAKGNILERFSAQQFPDLHSELNLSSLELGDSALYFCASTLTGVNTEAFFGQGTRLTVV.

This clonotype has only a few counts. The chain joins TRBV6-6 to TRBJ2-3; TRBD2 might be the D (5 bases). The CDR3 has 16 amino acids. Trimming left V 6 bases short and J 4 bases short, with 20 bases between. The germline V gene has CDR1 MNHNY and CDR2 SVGAGI (reference sequence). The CDR3 protein is CASSPPGERSSDTQYF. CDR3 DNA: TGTGCCAGCAGCCCCCCCGGAGAGCGGAGTTCAGATACGCAGTATTTT.

This clonotype was recorded a few times. The CDR3 is CSARWTESTEAFF. The CDR3 bases are TGCAGTGCTAGATGGACGGAGAGCACTGAAGCTTTCTTT. The rearrangement joins TRBV20-1 to TRBJ1-1; D call uncertain. Germline assignment: CDR1 DFQATT and CDR2 SNEGSKA (reference sequence). This CDR3 comprises 13 residues. The V end lost 2 bases, the J end lost 4 bases, and 11 bases lay between the germline ends.

The J gene is TRBJ1-2, the V gene TRBV12-3 or TRBV12-4; D not resolved. V gave up 2 bases and J gave up 4 bases, with 5 bases separating them. The CDR3 length is 12 residues. Here the CDR3 DNA reads TGTGCCAGCAGTTTAATGGGCTATGGCTACACCTTC. This gives the protein CASSLMGYGYTF.

This clonotype was recorded only once. This could be a read error, since a much larger clone is one nucleotide away. This rearrangement joins TRBV7-6 to TRBJ1-5; 7 bases match TRBD1. The CDR3 is made up of 15 amino acids. CDR1 and CDR2 (germline): SGHVS, FNYEAQ. The CDR3 DNA follows: TGTGCCAGCAGCTTAAGGACAGGTAGCAATCAGCCCCAGCGTTTT. As protein: CASSLRTGSNQPQRF.

At least ten counts were recorded for this clonotype. The CDR3 DNA sequence: TGTGCCAGCAGCCTAACGACAGGGCAATTCGACTATGGCTACACCTTC. This translates into CASSLTTGQFDYGYTF. The chain couples TRBV7-9 to TRBJ1-2; TRBD1 agrees at 7 bases. The CDR3 has 16 residues. Germline lookup yields CDR1 SEHNR and CDR2 FQNEAQ (reference sequence). J lost 3 bases, V lost 5 bases, and 12 bases had no gene match.

This clonotype was seen at least ten times. The chain couples TRBV29-1 to TRBJ1-4, with D tentatively TRBD1 (6 bases). V lost 5 bases and J lost 11, with 18 bases in between. The germline V gene has CDR1 SQVTM and CDR2 ANQGSEA. The CDR3 covers 13 residues. The CDR3 DNA is TGCAGCGTTATGACACAGACAGGAGGGAAACTGTTTTTT. This translates into CSVMTQTGGKLFF.

The genes are TRBV27 and TRBJ2-3; D is possibly TRBD2 (7 bases). The CDR3 spans 14 residues. Trimming shortened V by 3 bases and J by 3 bases, and 10 bases separated the two germline ends. Germline V gene sequence: CDR1 MNHEY, CDR2 SMNVEV (reference sequence). The CDR3 sequence: CASSLGGRTDTQYF. The DNA for the CDR3 is TGTGCCAGCAGTTTGGGGGGGCGAACAGATACGCAGTATTTT.

The CDR3 bases are TGCAGTGCTAGAGACTCGGACAGCCGGTCCTACGAGCAGTACTTC. It codes for CSARDSDSRSYEQYF. This chain joins TRBV20-1 and TRBJ2-7, with D possibly TRBD1 on 6 matching bases. The CDR3 has 15 residues. V lost 0 bases, J lost 1 base, and 13 bases lay in between. Germline loops: CDR1 DFQATT, CDR2 SNEGSKA (reference sequence).

The CDR3 region has the DNA TGTGCCATCAGTGCGATCGAGAGCACAGATACGCAGTATTTT. It encodes CAISAIESTDTQYF. The rearrangement uses TRBV10-3 and TRBJ2-3; no firm D call. Germline V CDR1 and CDR2: ENHRY, SYGVKD. Trimming shortened V by 4 bases and J by 0 bases, and 8 bases separated the two germline ends. CDR3 size: 14 residues.

This clonotype appeared many times. The chain employs TRBV7-9 and TRBJ2-3, with D possibly being TRBD2 (7 bases). This CDR3 comprises 15 residues. Deletions cut 6 bases from V and 5 bases from J, with 18 bases between. From germline, CDR1 is SEHNR and CDR2 FQNEAQ (reference sequence). The DNA of the CDR3 is TGTGCCAGCAGATACACGGGGGGCCTGATAGATACGCAGTATTTT. Translating it yields CASRYTGGLIDTQYF. The whole variable domain, filled in from reference TRBV7-9 and TRBJ2-3, reads DTGVSQNPRHKITKRGQNVTFRCDPISEHNRLYWYRQTLGQGPEFLTYFQNEAQLEKSRLLSDRFSAERPKGSFSTLEIQRTEQGDSAMYLCASRYTGGLIDTQYFGPGTRLTVL.

This clonotype showed up just a few times. The rearrangement links TRBV5-1 to TRBJ2-3, with D perhaps matching TRBD2 (6 bases). CDR3 length equals 14 residues. The V gene lost 6 bases and the J gene lost 0 bases, with 11 bases spanning the gap. Germline loops: CDR1 SGHRS, CDR2 YFSETQ. For the CDR3, the DNA is TGCGCCAGCAAACCGGGACTCAGCACAGATACGCAGTATTTT. Residues: CASKPGLSTDTQYF.

CDR3 sequence: CASSPRDVAYEQYF. CDR3 sequence (DNA): TGTGCCAGCAGCCCGAGAGACGTAGCCTACGAGCAGTACTTC. The chain is built from TRBV7-9 and TRBJ2-7; D is unresolved. V shed 5 bases and J shed 2 bases, with 13 bases lying between them. The V gene's germline CDR1 is SEHNR and CDR2 FQNEAQ (reference sequence). This CDR3 spans 14 amino acids.

This clonotype was observed many times. V gene TRBV14 combines with J gene TRBJ1-2; the D gene is possibly TRBD1 (6 bases). Germline V CDR1 and CDR2: SGHDN, FVKESK. Trimming left V 6 bases short and J 6 bases short, with 20 bases between. The length of the CDR3 is 15 residues. The CDR3 is CASRPHKGGSHGYTF. As DNA, the CDR3 is TGTGCCAGCAGACCCCATAAGGGGGGGTCCCATGGCTACACCTTC. Full variable domain (outside the CDR3, taken from reference TRBV14 and TRBJ1-2): EAGVTQFPSHSVIEKGQTVTLRCDPISGHDNLYWYRRVMGKEIKFLLHFVKESKQDESGMPNNRFLAERTGGTYSTLKVQPAELEDSGVYFCASRPHKGGSHGYTFGSGTRLTVV.

Many counts were recorded for this clonotype. The V and J genes are TRBV4-1 and TRBJ2-1, with D maybe TRBD1 (5 bases). The germline V gene has CDR1 MGHRA and CDR2 YSYEKL. V gave up 0 bases and J gave up 4 bases, with 19 bases separating them. The CDR3 is made up of 18 amino acids. The chain's CDR3 is CASSQESAAGLLYNEQFF. In DNA form, the CDR3 reads TGCGCCAGCAGCCAAGAGTCTGCAGCAGGGCTTCTATACAATGAGCAGTTCTTC.

This rearrangement joins TRBV25-1 to TRBJ2-7; possibly TRBD2 for D (6 bases). The length of the CDR3 is 13 residues. Germline V gene data show CDR1 as MGHDK and CDR2 as SYGVNS. Trimming stripped 2 bases from V and 3 bases from J, with 8 bases between. CDR3 region: CASSEPGLYEQYF. The CDR3 DNA reads TGTGCCAGCAGTGAACCGGGACTCTACGAGCAGTACTTC.

This clonotype was detected many times. The V gene is TRBV28, the J gene TRBJ1-1, with D possibly TRBD1 on 6 matching bases. The V and J ends lost 9 bases and 1 base respectively, with 15 bases between them. The CDR3 loop spans 14 amino acids. The V gene's germline CDR1 is MDHEN and CDR2 SYDVKM. This CDR3 reads CASEKGHTNTEAFF. The CDR3 DNA reads as TGTGCCAGTGAAAAGGGACATACGAACACTGAAGCTTTCTTT.

This clonotype occurred many times. V is TRBV7-9 and J is TRBJ2-3; perhaps D is TRBD1 or TRBD2 (5 bases each). Trimming shortened V by 5 bases and J by 5 bases, and 14 bases separated the two germline ends. CDR1 and CDR2 from the germline V gene are SEHNR and FQNEAQ (reference sequence). CDR3 size: 14 residues. DNA for the CDR3: TGTGCCAGCAGCCCCCTAGGTGGGGGAGATACGCAGTATTTT. Protein sequence: CASSPLGGGDTQYF.

The genes are TRBV28 and TRBJ1-4; 11 bases agree with TRBD1. The CDR3 has 20 residues. After removal of 3 bases from V and 7 bases from J, the junction contained 19 bases not matched to a gene. Germline-derived CDR1 and CDR2 are MDHEN and SYDVKM. The chain's CDR3 is CASSFNPGQGVVGPGEKLFF. The DNA of the CDR3 is TGTGCCAGCAGTTTCAATCCGGGACAGGGGGTAGTTGGTCCTGGTGAAAAACTGTTTTTT.